The source of this TCR beta chain is a study of early T cells in non-severe SARS-CoV-2 infection (dated by TCRdb to the early 2020s). With regard to the full study: Because TCR sequencing was done on bulk RNA from unsorted whole blood, the alpha and beta chains could not be paired. General findings and caveats noted by the study authors: VDJdb matching was skewed toward anti-spike CD8 responses and likely underestimated virus-specific expansions, missing private and CD4 specificities.

At the junction V is shortened by 5 bases and J by 3 bases, with 11 bases in between. CDR3 length: 14 amino acids, cysteine to phenylalanine. CDR3 DNA only is kept here, 42 bases in frame from base 1. A remark on this clonotype: The target of this receptor is not known. Qualities for individual bases were not recorded, and no much larger clone is one base off.

The library was generated by 5' RACE. The sequencer was a NextSeq 500. The TCR library protocol attached unique molecular identifiers to individual cDNA molecules to correct for sequencing error and PCR bias. TCR alpha and beta chains were both sequenced, and the abundances of alpha and beta sequences in each sample were closely correlated with each other. On the study's bioinformatics: Decombinator V4 was used to annotate TCR sequences for V gene, J gene and CDR3. Expanded TCRs were defined as changing significantly between any two time points under a Poisson model with p below 0.0001. TCR abundances were normalised to the total number of TCRs sequenced per sample and were expressed as counts per million. TRAV1-2 paired with TRAJ12, TRAJ20 or TRAJ33 defined MAIT TCRs, while TRAV10 paired with TRAJ18 defined iNKT TCRs. VDJdb, accessed 1 November 2021, was searched for CMV, EBV and SARS-CoV-2 annotated TCRs, with TCRs annotated for multiple antigens excluded. Using fastp trimming at Q25 and MiXCR clonotype assembly, TCRdb reanalyzed the public sequencing data and kept in-frame beta chains. A single entry per CDR3 protein holds the most common genes and DNA from its merged rows. For this entry, the V and J calls and clone size follow TCRdb and not the study's own pipeline. This sample is represented by approximately 100,000 distinct CDR3 sequences; about 14% of them were singletons. Jointly, the top ten make up 6.1% of the sample.

The study was a case-control design nested within a healthcare worker cohort in London, UK, with weekly nasopharyngeal swab PCR tests and blood sampling. Healthcare workers were recruited during the week of the UK lockdown, between 23 and 31 March 2020, and followed weekly for up to about 15 weeks. This TCR was recovered from an adult who was a healthcare worker with PCR-confirmed SARS-CoV-2 infection or an uninfected control (not recorded which). The chain is made from TRBV12-3 or TRBV12-4 and TRBJ1-5, with the D gene uncertain. Sequenced sample: whole blood. The sequence in DNA is TGTGCCAGCAGTATGGCCCTCCACAATCAGCCCCAGCATTTT. It codes for CASSMALHNQPQHF.